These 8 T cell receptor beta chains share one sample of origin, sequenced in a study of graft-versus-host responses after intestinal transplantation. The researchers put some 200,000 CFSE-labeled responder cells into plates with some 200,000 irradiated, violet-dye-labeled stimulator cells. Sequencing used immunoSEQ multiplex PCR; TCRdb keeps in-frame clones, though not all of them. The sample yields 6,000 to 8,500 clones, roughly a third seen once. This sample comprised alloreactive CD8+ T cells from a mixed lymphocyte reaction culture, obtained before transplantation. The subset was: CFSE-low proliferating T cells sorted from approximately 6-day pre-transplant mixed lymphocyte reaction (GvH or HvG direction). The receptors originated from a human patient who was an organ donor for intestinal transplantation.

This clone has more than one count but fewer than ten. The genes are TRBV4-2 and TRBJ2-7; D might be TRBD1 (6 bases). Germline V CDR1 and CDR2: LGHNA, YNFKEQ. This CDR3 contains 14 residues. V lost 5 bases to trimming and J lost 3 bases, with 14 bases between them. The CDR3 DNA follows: TGTGCCAGCAGCTTGATTTCAGGGGACTACGAGCAGTACTTC. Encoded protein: CASSLISGDYEQYF.

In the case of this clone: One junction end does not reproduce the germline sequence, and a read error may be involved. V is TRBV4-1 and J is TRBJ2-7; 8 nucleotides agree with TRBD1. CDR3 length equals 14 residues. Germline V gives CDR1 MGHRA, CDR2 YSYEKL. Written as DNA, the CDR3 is TGTGCCAGCAGCATAGGACAGGGAGCCTACGAGCAGTACTTC. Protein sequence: CASSIGQGAYEQYF.

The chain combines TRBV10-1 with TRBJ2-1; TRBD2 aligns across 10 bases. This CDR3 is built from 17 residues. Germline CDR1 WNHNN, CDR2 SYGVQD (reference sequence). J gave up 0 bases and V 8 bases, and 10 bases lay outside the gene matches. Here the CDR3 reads CASPVTSGLSSYNEQFF. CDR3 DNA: TGCGCCAGCCCCGTGACTAGCGGGTTGAGCTCCTACAATGAGCAGTTCTTC.

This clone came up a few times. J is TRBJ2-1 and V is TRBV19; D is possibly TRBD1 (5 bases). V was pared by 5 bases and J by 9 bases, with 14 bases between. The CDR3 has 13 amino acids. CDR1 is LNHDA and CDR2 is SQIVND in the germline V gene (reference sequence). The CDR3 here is CASSLGRPSEQFF. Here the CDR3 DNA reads TGTGCCAGTAGTTTGGGGCGCCCGTCTGAGCAGTTCTTC.

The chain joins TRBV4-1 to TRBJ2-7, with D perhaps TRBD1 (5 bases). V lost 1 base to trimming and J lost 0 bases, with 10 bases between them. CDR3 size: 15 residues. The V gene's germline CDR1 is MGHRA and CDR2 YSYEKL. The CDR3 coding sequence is TGCGCCAGCAGCCAAGTAGGGGTAGGCTCCTACGAGCAGTACTTC. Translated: CASSQVGVGSYEQYF.

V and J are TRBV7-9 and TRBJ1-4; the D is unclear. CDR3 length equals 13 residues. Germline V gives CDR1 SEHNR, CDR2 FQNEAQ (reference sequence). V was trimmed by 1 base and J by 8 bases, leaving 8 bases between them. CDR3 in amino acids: CASSLVEREKLFF. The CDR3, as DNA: TGTGCCAGCAGCTTAGTTGAGCGCGAAAAACTGTTTTTT. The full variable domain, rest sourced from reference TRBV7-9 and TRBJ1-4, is DTGVSQNPRHKITKRGQNVTFRCDPISEHNRLYWYRQTLGQGPEFLTYFQNEAQLEKSRLLSDRFSAERPKGSFSTLEIQRTEQGDSAMYLCASSLVEREKLFFGSGTQLSVL.

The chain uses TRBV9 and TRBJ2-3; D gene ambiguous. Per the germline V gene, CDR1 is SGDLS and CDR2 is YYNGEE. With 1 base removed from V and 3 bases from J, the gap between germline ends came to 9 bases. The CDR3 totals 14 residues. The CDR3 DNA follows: TGTGCCAGCAGCGTACCTAAACTAACAGATACGCAGTATTTT. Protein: CASSVPKLTDTQYF.

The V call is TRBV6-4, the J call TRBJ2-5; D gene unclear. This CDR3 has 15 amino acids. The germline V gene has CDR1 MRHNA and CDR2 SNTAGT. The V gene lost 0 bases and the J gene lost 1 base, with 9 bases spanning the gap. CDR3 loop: CASSDSGRLQETQYF. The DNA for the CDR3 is TGTGCCAGCAGTGACTCGGGCCGCCTCCAAGAGACCCAGTACTTC.